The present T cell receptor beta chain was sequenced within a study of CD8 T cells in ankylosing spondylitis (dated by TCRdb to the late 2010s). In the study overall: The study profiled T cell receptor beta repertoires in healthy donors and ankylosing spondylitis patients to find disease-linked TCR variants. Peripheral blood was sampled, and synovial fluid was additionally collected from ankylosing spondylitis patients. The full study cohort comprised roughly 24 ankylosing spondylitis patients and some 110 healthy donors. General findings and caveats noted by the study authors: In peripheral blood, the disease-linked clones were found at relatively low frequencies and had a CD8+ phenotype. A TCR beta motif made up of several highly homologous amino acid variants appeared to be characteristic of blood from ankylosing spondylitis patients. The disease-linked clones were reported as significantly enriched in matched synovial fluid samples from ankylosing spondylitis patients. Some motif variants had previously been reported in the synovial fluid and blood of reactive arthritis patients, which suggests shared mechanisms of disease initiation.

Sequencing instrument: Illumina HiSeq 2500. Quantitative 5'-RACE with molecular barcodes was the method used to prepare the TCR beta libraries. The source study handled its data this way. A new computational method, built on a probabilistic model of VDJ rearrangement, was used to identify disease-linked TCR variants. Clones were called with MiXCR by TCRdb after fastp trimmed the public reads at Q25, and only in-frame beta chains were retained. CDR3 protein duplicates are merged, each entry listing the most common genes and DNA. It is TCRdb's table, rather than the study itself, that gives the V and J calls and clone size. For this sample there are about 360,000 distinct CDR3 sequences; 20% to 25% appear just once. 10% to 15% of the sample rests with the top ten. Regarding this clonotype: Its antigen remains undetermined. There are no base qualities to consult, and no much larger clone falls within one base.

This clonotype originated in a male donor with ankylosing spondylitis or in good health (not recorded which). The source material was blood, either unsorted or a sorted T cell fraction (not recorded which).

The CDR3 region reads CASSGQGAVWTGELFF. The DNA reads as follows: TGTGCCAGCAGTGGACAGGGGGCTGTATGGACCGGGGAGCTGTTTTTT. Rearrangement joined TRBV27 to TRBJ2-2, with 11 junctional bases fitting TRBD1. V loses 5 bases at its end and J loses 5 bases; junction bases beyond the gene matches: 7. The CDR3 contains 16 residues, cysteine and phenylalanine counted. Only the CDR3 DNA stays, 48 bases, in frame from base 1. The germline V gene encodes CDR1 MNHEY and CDR2 SMNVEV (reference sequence).